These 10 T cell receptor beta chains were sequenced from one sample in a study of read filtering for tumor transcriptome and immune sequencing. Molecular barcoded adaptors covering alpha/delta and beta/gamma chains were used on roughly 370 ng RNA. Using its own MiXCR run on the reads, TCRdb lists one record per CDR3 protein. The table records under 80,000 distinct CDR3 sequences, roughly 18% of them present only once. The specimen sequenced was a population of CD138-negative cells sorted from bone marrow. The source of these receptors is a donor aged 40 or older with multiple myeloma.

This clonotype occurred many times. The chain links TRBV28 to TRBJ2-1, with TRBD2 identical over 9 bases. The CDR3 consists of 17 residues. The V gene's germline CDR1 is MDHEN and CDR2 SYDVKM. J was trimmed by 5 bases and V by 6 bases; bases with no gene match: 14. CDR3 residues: CASRWLTSGLAHNEQFF. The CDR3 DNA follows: TGTGCCAGCAGATGGCTGACTAGCGGCCTTGCTCACAATGAGCAGTTCTTC.

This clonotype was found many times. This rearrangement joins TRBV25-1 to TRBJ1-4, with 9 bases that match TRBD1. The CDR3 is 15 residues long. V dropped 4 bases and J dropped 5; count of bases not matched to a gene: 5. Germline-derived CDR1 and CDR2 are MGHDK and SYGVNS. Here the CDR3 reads CASSATGGRNEKLFF. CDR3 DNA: TGTGCCAGCAGTGCTACAGGGGGCCGGAATGAAAAACTGTTTTTT.

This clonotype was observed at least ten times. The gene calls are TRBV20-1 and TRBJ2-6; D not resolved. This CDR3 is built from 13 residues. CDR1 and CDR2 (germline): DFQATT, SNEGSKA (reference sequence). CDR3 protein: CSAQAAGANVLTF. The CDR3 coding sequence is TGCAGCGCCCAGGCGGCCGGGGCCAACGTCCTGACTTTC.

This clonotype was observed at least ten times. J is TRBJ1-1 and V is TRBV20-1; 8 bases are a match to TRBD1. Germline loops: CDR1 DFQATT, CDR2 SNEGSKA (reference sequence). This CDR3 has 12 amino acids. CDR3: CRTGDGYTEAFF. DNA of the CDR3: TGCAGGACAGGGGACGGCTACACTGAAGCTTTCTTT.

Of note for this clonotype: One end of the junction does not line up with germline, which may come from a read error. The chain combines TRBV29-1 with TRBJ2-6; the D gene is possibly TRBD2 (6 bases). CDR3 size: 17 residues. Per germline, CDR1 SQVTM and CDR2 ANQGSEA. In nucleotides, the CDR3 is TGCAGTGTTGTAGTAGGCCGAGCGGGCTCTGGGGCCAGCGTCCTGACTTTC. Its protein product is CSVVVGRAGSGASVLTF.

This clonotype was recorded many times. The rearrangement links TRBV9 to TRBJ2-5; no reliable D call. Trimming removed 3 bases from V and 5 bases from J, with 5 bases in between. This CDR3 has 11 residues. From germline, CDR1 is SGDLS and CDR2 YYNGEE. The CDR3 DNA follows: TGTGCCAGCAGCGAGGGTGAGACCCAGTACTTC. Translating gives CASSEGETQYF.

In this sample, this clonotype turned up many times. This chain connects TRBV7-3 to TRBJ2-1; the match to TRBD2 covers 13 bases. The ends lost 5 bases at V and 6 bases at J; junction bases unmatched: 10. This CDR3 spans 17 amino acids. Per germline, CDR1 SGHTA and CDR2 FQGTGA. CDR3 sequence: CASSPRGTSGKINEQFF. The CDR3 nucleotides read TGTGCCAGCAGCCCTCGGGGGACTAGCGGGAAGATCAATGAGCAGTTCTTC.

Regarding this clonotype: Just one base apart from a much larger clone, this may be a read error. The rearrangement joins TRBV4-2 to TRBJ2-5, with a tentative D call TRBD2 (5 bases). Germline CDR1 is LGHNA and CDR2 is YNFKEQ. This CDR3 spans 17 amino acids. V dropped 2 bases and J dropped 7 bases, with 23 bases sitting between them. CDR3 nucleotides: TGTGCCAGCAGCCAAAACTCTCGGGGAGCCTATTCAGGGACCCAGTACTTC. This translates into CASSQNSRGAYSGTQYF.

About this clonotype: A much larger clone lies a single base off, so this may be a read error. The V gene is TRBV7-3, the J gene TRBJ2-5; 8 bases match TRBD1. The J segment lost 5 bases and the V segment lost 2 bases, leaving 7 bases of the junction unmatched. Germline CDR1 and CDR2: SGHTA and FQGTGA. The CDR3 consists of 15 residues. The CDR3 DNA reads TGTGCCAGCAGCTTACATCCAGGGGGCTTTGAGACCCAGTACTTC. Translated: CASSLHPGGFETQYF. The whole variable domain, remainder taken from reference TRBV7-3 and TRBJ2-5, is GAGVSQTPSNKVTEKGKYVELRCDPISGHTALYWYRQSLGQGPEFLIYFQGTGAADDSGLPNDRFFAVRPEGSVSTLKIQRTERGDSAVYLCASSLHPGGFETQYFGPGTRLLVL.

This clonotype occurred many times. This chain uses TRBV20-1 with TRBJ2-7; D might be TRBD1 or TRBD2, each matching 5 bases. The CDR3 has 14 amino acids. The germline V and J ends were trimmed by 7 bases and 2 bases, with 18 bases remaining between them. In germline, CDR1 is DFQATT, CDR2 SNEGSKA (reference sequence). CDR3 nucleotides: TGCAGTGACCGGGGCCCAGATCCGACCTACGAGCAGTACTTC. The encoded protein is CSDRGPDPTYEQYF.